This T cell receptor beta chain was found in a study of T-cell reconstitution after alpha-beta-depleted transplantation in children. Study observations and caveats: About two months after transplant, alpha-beta T cells reportedly came from several hundred expanded graft clones. One year post-transplant, T-cell counts and diversity were largely derived from T cells produced anew.

V lost 6 bases and J 0 bases, leaving 12 bases between the germline ends. Germline CDR1 reads MNHEY; CDR2 reads SMNVEV (reference sequence). The CDR3 covers 15 residues. This clonotype has a handful of counts. The antigen is not known. The TCRbeta library was prepared with unique molecular identifiers. TCRdb recomputed calls from the PCR reads with MiXCR, one row per CDR3 protein. The sample yields a few hundred thousand distinct CDR3 sequences, roughly 30% seen once. The chain employs TRBV27 and TRBJ1-5; D remains ambiguous. The sequenced sample was PBMCs, obtained before TCRalphabeta/CD19-depleted stem cell transplant. This clonotype was obtained from a boy younger than two with Wiskott-Aldrich syndrome, due to receive a stem cell transplant. The CDR3 protein is CASRPRGSSNQPQHF. The CDR3 coding sequence is TGTGCCAGCAGGCCCCGCGGAAGTAGCAATCAGCCCCAGCATTTT.